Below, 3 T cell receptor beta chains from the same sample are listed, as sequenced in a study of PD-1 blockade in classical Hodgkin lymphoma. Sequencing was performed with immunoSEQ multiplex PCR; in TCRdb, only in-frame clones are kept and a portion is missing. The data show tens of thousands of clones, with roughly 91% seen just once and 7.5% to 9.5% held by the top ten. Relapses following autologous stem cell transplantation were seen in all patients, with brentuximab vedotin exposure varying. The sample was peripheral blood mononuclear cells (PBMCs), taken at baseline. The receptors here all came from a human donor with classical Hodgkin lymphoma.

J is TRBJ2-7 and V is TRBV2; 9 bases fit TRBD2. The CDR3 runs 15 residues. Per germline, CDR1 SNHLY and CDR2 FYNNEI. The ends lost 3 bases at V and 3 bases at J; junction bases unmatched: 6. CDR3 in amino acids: CASSERGRGNYEQYF. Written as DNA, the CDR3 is TGTGCCAGCAGTGAGCGCGGGAGGGGGAACTACGAGCAGTACTTC.

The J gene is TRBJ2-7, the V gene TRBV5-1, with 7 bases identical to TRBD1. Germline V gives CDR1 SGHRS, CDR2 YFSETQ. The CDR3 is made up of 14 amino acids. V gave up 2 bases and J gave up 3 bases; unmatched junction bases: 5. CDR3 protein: CASSFDRELYEQYF. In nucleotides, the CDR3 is TGCGCCAGCAGCTTCGACAGGGAACTCTACGAGCAGTACTTC.

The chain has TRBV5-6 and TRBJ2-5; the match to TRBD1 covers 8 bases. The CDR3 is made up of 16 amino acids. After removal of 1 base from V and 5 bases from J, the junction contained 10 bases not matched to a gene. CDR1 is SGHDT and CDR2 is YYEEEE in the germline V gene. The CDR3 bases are TGTGCCAGCAGCTTGTGGCAGGGGGCGCTTTTGGAGACCCAGTACTTC. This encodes CASSLWQGALLETQYF.